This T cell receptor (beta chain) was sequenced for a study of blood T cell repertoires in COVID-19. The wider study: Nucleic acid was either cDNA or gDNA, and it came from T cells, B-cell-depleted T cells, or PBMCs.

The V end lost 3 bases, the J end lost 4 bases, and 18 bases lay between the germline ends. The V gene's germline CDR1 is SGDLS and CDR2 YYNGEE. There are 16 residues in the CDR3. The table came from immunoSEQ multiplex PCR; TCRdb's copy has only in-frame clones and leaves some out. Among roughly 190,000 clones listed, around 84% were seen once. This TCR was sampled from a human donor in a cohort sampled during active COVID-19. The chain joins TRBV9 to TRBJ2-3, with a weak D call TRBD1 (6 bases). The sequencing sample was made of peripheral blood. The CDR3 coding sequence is TGTGCCAGCAGCGCCTGGGACAACCAGGGATCAGATACGCAGTATTTT. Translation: CASSAWDNQGSDTQYF. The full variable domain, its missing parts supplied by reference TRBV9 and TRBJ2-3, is DSGVTQTPKHLITATGQRVTLRCSPRSGDLSVYWYQQSLDQGLQFLIQYYNGEERAKGNILERFSAQQFPDLHSELNLSSLELGDSALYFCASSAWDNQGSDTQYFGPGTRLTVL.